This TCR beta chain was recorded in a study of T cell responses to AZD1222 COVID-19 vaccine. After removal of 3 bases from V and 5 bases from J, the junction contained 9 bases not matched to a gene. CDR3 length: 17 residues. Per the germline V gene, CDR1 is SGHTA and CDR2 is FQGTGA. Concerning this clone: Its antigen is as yet unknown.

Study-level points and caveats: Baseline antibody screening turned up just a handful of seropositive AZD1222 recipients.

Sequencing was performed with immunoSEQ multiplex PCR; in TCRdb, only in-frame clones are kept and a portion is missing. The sample contains 84,000 or so clones, about nine tenths of which appear only once. The receptor's source is an adult who received the AZD1222 COVID-19 vaccine. This chain joins TRBV7-3 and TRBJ2-3; TRBD2 matches at 12 bases. The sample consisted of peripheral blood, taken 28 days after the second AZD1222 dose. CDR3 protein: CASSLAPSSGRGDTQYF. Here the CDR3 DNA reads TGTGCCAGCAGCTTGGCCCCATCTAGCGGGAGGGGAGATACGCAGTATTTT.